This TCR beta chain stems from a study of blood T cell repertoires in COVID-19. Study at large: There were acute and convalescent COVID-19 samples, and they came from the United States, Italy and Spain. PBMCs, B-cell-depleted T cells, or T cells were the source of the cDNA or gDNA that made up the material.

The CDR3 length is 14 residues. With V trimmed by 1 base and J by 5 bases, 4 bases remained unmatched. Germline CDR1 SGHTA, CDR2 FQGNSA. Original processing methods: Amplification with reference gene primers provided the estimates of nucleated cell counts. The method was immunoSEQ multiplex PCR; TCRdb's version includes in-frame clones alone and lacks a portion of them. That table is the source of V, J and clone size, and D and trimming were worked out from the DNA. The sample carries 150,000 or so clones, 82% recorded once. This chain connects TRBV7-2 to TRBJ2-5; 7 bases map to TRBD1. The sequence derives from a woman between 70 and 85 years old with acute or convalescent COVID-19. The sequenced material came from peripheral blood. CDR3 DNA: TGTGCCAGCAGCTTAGGAGGGGGCGTGGAGACCCAGTACTTC. The encoded protein is CASSLGGGVETQYF.